The 30 T cell receptor beta chains listed next were all sequenced from one sample in a study of regulatory T cells in long-lasting Graves disease. Construction of the TCR beta libraries employed iRepertoire HTBI primers in conjunction with Arm-PCR of CDR3 regions. A single record per CDR3 protein comes from TCRdb applying MiXCR to the multiplex PCR reads. The sample includes around 500,000 distinct CDR3 sequences, around 16% of them seen just once. Time point given: newly diagnosed GD, antithyroid drugs for less than 3 months. With RNA extracted from PBMCs as input, the TCR library was made. The data were also submitted as part of a second study, on T cells in Graves' hyperthyroidism and ophthalmopathy.

Material: peripheral blood mononuclear cells (PBMCs), obtained at new diagnosis, from a patient treated with antithyroid drugs. The receptors shown here come from a woman aged 35-60 years with Graves disease.

The rearrangement joins TRBV5-1 to TRBJ2-5, with 7 bases matching TRBD2. Trimming removed 1 base from V and 5 bases from J; junction bases left unmatched: 8. The CDR3 is made up of 15 amino acids. Germline V lookup: CDR1 SGHRS, CDR2 YFSETQ. The DNA for the CDR3 is TGCGCCAGCAGCTTGTGGGAGGGTCCCGCGGAGACCCAGTACTTC. It is translated as CASSLWEGPAETQYF. Together with reference TRBV5-1 and TRBJ2-5, the CDR3 gives the full variable domain: KAGVTQTPRYLIKTRGQQVTLSCSPISGHRSVSWYQQTPGQGLQFLFEYFSETQRNKGNFPGRFSGRQFSNSRSEMNVSTLELGDSALYLCASSLWEGPAETQYFGPGTRLLVL.

This clonotype was detected ten times or more. The J gene is TRBJ2-1, the V gene TRBV20-1; no firm D call. Deletions cut 2 bases from V and 0 bases from J, with 8 bases between. The CDR3 has 14 residues. The germline CDR1 and CDR2 sequences are DFQATT and SNEGSKA (reference sequence). The CDR3 region has the DNA TGCAGTGCTAGACCGTGGAGCTCCTACAATGAGCAGTTCTTC. As protein: CSARPWSSYNEQFF.

This clonotype was seen ten or more times. The rearrangement joins TRBV7-8 to TRBJ1-4; D unclear. Germline V gives CDR1 SGHVS, CDR2 FQNEAQ. This CDR3 spans 15 amino acids. V lost 5 bases and J lost 7, with 17 bases in between. CDR3 residues: CASSPRRARSEKLFF. DNA for the CDR3: TGTGCCAGCAGCCCTAGGAGGGCGCGAAGTGAAAAACTGTTTTTT.

This clonotype has a handful of counts. V is TRBV25-1 and J is TRBJ1-2; weak D call: TRBD1 (5 bases). The V end was cut by 1 base, the J end by 3 bases, with 12 bases between. Germline V gene lookup returns CDR1 MGHDK and CDR2 SYGVNS. The CDR3 runs to 15 residues. This CDR3 reads CASSELGQGDYGYTF. The CDR3 DNA follows: TGTGCCAGCAGTGAATTGGGCCAGGGCGACTATGGCTACACCTTC.

The genes are TRBV6-2 or TRBV6-3 and TRBJ2-1; TRBD1 matches at 10 bases. The CDR3 covers 14 residues. The V gene's germline CDR1 is MNHEY and CDR2 SVGEGT. Losses at the gene ends were 7 bases for V and 8 bases for J; bases not matched to a gene: 8. The CDR3 sequence: CASKTGQGFHEQFF. Here the CDR3 DNA reads TGTGCCAGCAAAACGGGACAGGGGTTCCATGAGCAGTTCTTC.

This clonotype was counted at least ten times. The chain links TRBV30 to TRBJ2-1; D is uncertain. CDR3 length: 11 amino acids. Germline lookup yields CDR1 GTSNPN and CDR2 SVGIG (reference sequence). V lost 1 base to trimming and J lost 4 bases, with 2 bases between them. The CDR3 DNA reads as TGTGCCTGGAGTGGGTACAATGAGCAGTTCTTC. Translation: CAWSGYNEQFF.

This clonotype has ten or more counts. Being one base from a much bigger clone, this may be a read error. This chain joins TRBV3-1 and TRBJ1-1; 7 bases align to TRBD1. The CDR3 length is 13 residues. With 4 bases clipped from V and 4 bases from J, the junction kept 3 bases outside the gene matches. Germline values: CDR1 LGHDT, CDR2 YNNKEL (reference sequence). The CDR3 reads CASSPDRITEAFF. CDR3 DNA: TGTGCCAGCAGCCCGGACAGGATCACTGAAGCTTTCTTT.

This clonotype was seen ten or more times. The rearrangement links TRBV11-2 to TRBJ2-7; D is uncertain. This CDR3 has 13 amino acids. Looked up from germline, CDR1 is SGHAT and CDR2 is FQNNGV. V was trimmed by 4 bases and J by 1 base, leaving 8 bases between them. The CDR3 here is CASSYDISYEQYF. The CDR3 DNA reads TGTGCCAGCAGCTATGACATTTCCTACGAGCAGTACTTC.

The sample holds a few counts of this clonotype. The chain has TRBV19 and TRBJ1-1; 7 bases align to TRBD1. The CDR3 has 15 residues. V shed 5 bases, J shed 1 base, and the junction held 7 bases outside the gene matches. Per germline, CDR1 LNHDA and CDR2 SQIVND (reference sequence). The CDR3 nucleotides read TGTGCCAGTAGTCCCTCCGGGACAGCGAACACTGAAGCTTTCTTT. Translated, it gives CASSPSGTANTEAFF.

The chain uses TRBV29-1 and TRBJ2-2; 8 bases line up with TRBD2. The CDR3 contains 15 residues. The ends lost 5 bases at V and 4 bases at J; junction bases unmatched: 9. Germline V gene data show CDR1 as SQVTM and CDR2 as ANQGSEA. The DNA of the CDR3 is TGCAGCGTTCAACAAGCGGGGGTAGGCACCGGGGAGCTGTTTTTT. It translates to CSVQQAGVGTGELFF.

This clonotype was seen a few times. The rearrangement links TRBV7-9 to TRBJ1-1; possible D gene TRBD1, 5 bases. The germline V gene encodes CDR1 SEHNR and CDR2 FQNEAQ (reference sequence). There are 15 residues in the CDR3. V lost 0 bases to trimming and J lost 4 bases, with 12 bases between them. In DNA, the CDR3 is TGTGCCAGCAGCTTAGCGCAGGGTCGAGGCACTGAAGCTTTCTTT. Translation gives CASSLAQGRGTEAFF.

This clonotype has only a few counts. The junction departs from germline at one end; a sequencing error may be responsible. The CDR3 is CASSDPDGQLTYGQYF. The CDR3 DNA reads as TGCGCCAGCAGCGATCCGGACGGACAGCTTACGTACGGGCAGTACTTC. The chain combines TRBV5-1 with TRBJ2-7, with D possibly TRBD1 on 6 matching bases. CDR3 size: 16 residues. The germline V gene has CDR1 SGHRS and CDR2 YFSETQ.

This clonotype has a count of ten or more. The gene calls are TRBV20-1 and TRBJ2-3; 13 nucleotides align to TRBD2. With 5 bases clipped from V and 5 bases from J, the junction kept 7 bases outside the gene matches. The germline V gene encodes CDR1 DFQATT and CDR2 SNEGSKA (reference sequence). The CDR3 sequence is 15 residues long. This CDR3 reads CSAPLTSGGLDTQYF. CDR3 sequence (DNA): TGCAGTGCTCCGTTGACTAGCGGGGGGTTAGATACGCAGTATTTT.

V usage is TRBV7-9 and J usage is TRBJ1-1; D not certain. CDR1 is SEHNR, CDR2 FQNEAQ, per germline (reference sequence). The CDR3 runs to 13 residues. With 8 bases removed from V and 0 bases from J, the gap between germline ends came to 10 bases. In nucleotides, the CDR3 is TGTGCCAGCCAAGCCACTGTGAACACTGAAGCTTTCTTT. Translated: CASQATVNTEAFF.

This clonotype was observed a single time. The chain combines TRBV20-1 with TRBJ1-5, with D unresolved. The CDR3 consists of 12 residues. The germline V gene encodes CDR1 DFQATT and CDR2 SNEGSKA (reference sequence). The V gene lost 5 bases and the J gene lost 4 bases, with 9 bases spanning the gap. For the CDR3, the DNA is TGCAGTGCTCCACGCGGAAATCAGCCCCAGCATTTT. Translation gives CSAPRGNQPQHF.

With regard to this clonotype: This may be a read error, as it is one base from a much larger clone. The gene calls are TRBV12-3 or TRBV12-4 and TRBJ2-2, with 16 positions matching TRBD2. V shed 7 bases, J shed 6 bases, and the junction held 8 bases outside the gene matches. The CDR3 runs 17 residues. CDR3 bases: TGTGCCAGCACCCATCTAGGGACTAGCGGGGGGGCCGGGGAGCTGTTTTTT. Translation gives CASTHLGTSGGAGELFF.

This clonotype was found many times. The chain joins TRBV2 to TRBJ1-4; D is uncertain. Germline lookup yields CDR1 SNHLY and CDR2 FYNNEI. The CDR3 extends over 12 amino acids. Trimming removed 6 bases at V and 1 base at J, with 3 bases between. The CDR3 loop reads CASSRTNEKLFF. In nucleotides, the CDR3 is TGTGCCAGCAGCCGAACTAATGAAAAACTGTTTTTT. Supplemented by reference TRBV2 and TRBJ1-4, the full variable domain reads EPEVTQTPSHQVTQMGQEVILRCVPISNHLYFYWYRQILGQKVEFLVSFYNNEISEKSEIFDDQFSVERPDGSNFTLKIRSTKLEDSAMYFCASSRTNEKLFFGSGTQLSVL.

The sample holds many counts of this clonotype. The chain joins TRBV6-5 to TRBJ1-1; D may be TRBD1 (5 bases). The CDR3 runs to 14 residues. V was clipped by 0 bases and J by 5 bases, with 10 bases between them. CDR1 and CDR2 from the germline V gene are MNHEY and SVGAGI. CDR3 in DNA: TGTGCCAGCAGTTACTCGGGTGAGGGGACTGAAGCTTTCTTT. It translates to CASSYSGEGTEAFF.

This clonotype was seen a handful of times. This rearrangement joins TRBV25-1 to TRBJ1-1; D call uncertain. Deletions cut 2 bases from V and 5 bases from J, with 12 bases between. The CDR3 consists of 14 residues. Germline lookup yields CDR1 MGHDK and CDR2 SYGVNS. In nucleotides, the CDR3 is TGTGCCAGCAGTGAAAGGTGGGCTAGTACTGAAGCTTTCTTT. It is translated as CASSERWASTEAFF.

At least ten counts were recorded for this clonotype. V gene TRBV2 combines with J gene TRBJ2-7; 11 bases line up with TRBD2. Germline V gene sequence: CDR1 SNHLY, CDR2 FYNNEI. This CDR3 has 15 residues. V trimming: 3 bases; J trimming: 4 bases; junction bases outside the gene matches: 5. CDR3 nucleotides: TGTGCCAGCAGTGATGGGCTAGCGGGGGGTTACGAGCAGTACTTC. It specifies CASSDGLAGGYEQYF.

In this sample, this clonotype turned up a few times. The chain joins TRBV25-1 to TRBJ1-2; D is possibly TRBD1 (6 bases). The V end lost 8 bases, the J end lost 4 bases, and 14 bases lay between the germline ends. The CDR3 is 13 residues long. Germline V lookup: CDR1 MGHDK, CDR2 SYGVNS. DNA of the CDR3: TGTGCCAGCGGACCCACAGGGAGCTATGGCTACACCTTC. Translating it yields CASGPTGSYGYTF.

The rearrangement joins TRBV30 to TRBJ1-1; TRBD1 matches 10 bases. The germline V gene encodes CDR1 GTSNPN and CDR2 SVGIG (reference sequence). The length of the CDR3 is 14 residues. Germline trimming cut 5 bases from V and 4 bases from J; bases unmatched to any gene: 7. This CDR3 is CAWDRGRGSTEAFF. The CDR3 nucleotides read TGTGCCTGGGACAGGGGGCGAGGAAGCACTGAAGCTTTCTTT.

This clonotype was counted at least ten times. This chain connects TRBV20-1 to TRBJ1-2, with a possible D match to TRBD1 (5 bases). Germline V lookup: CDR1 DFQATT, CDR2 SNEGSKA (reference sequence). CDR3 length: 11 residues. The CDR3 DNA reads TGCAGCGCCCGGGGGAGGAAGGGCTACACCTTC. Protein: CSARGRKGYTF.

This clonotype was found many times. The chain carries TRBV11-2 and TRBJ2-5, with TRBD2 matching 15 bases. The J segment lost 0 bases and the V segment lost 5 bases, leaving 1 base of the junction unmatched. The CDR3 consists of 16 residues. Germline assignment: CDR1 SGHAT and CDR2 FQNNGV. In DNA form, the CDR3 reads TGTGCCAGCAGCCGGACTAGCGGGGGGGACCAAGAGACCCAGTACTTC. This encodes CASSRTSGGDQETQYF.

This clonotype has ten or more counts. The chain is built from TRBV6-1 and TRBJ1-4; TRBD1 matches at 8 bases. From germline, CDR1 is MNHNS and CDR2 SASEGT. The V and J ends lost 3 bases and 11 bases, in that order; junction bases with no gene match: 11. The CDR3 has 15 amino acids. The CDR3 protein is CASSDHRGIVWKLFF. The CDR3 bases are TGTGCCAGCAGTGACCACAGGGGGATCGTATGGAAACTGTTTTTT.

This clonotype has more than one count but fewer than ten. This chain links TRBV6-2 or TRBV6-3 with TRBJ2-2; the D gene is possibly TRBD1 (6 bases). The V and J ends lost 11 bases and 8 bases respectively, with 15 bases between them. The germline CDR1 and CDR2 sequences are MNHEY and SVGEGT. The CDR3 extends over 12 amino acids. The CDR3 sequence: CAARWGPGELFF. The CDR3 coding sequence is TGTGCCGCGCGGTGGGGGCCTGGGGAGCTGTTTTTT.

This chain links TRBV9 with TRBJ2-7; tentatively, D is TRBD1 (5 bases). The germline CDR1 and CDR2 sequences are SGDLS and YYNGEE. The CDR3 loop spans 13 amino acids. The V gene lost 2 bases and the J gene lost 0 bases, with 6 bases spanning the gap. The CDR3 sequence is CASSVGHSYEQYF. The DNA for the CDR3 is TGTGCCAGCAGCGTCGGACACTCCTACGAGCAGTACTTC.

The rearrangement uses TRBV19 and TRBJ1-1; 8 nucleotides agree with TRBD1. With V trimmed by 9 bases and J by 3 bases, 9 bases remained unmatched. This CDR3 contains 14 residues. The V gene's germline CDR1 is LNHDA and CDR2 SQIVND (reference sequence). CDR3 in DNA: TGTGCCAGCATTGGGGACAGGCGGGACACTGAAGCTTTCTTT. Protein sequence: CASIGDRRDTEAFF.

Many counts were recorded for this clonotype. The J gene is TRBJ2-3, the V gene TRBV11-3; no reliable D call. The CDR3 runs to 14 residues. Germline CDR1 SGHNT, CDR2 YENEEA. Trimming stripped 8 bases from V and 0 bases from J, with 12 bases between. The CDR3 nucleotides are TGTGCCAGCTCCCCCGAGTCTAGCACAGATACGCAGTATTTT. It is translated as CASSPESSTDTQYF.

This chain joins TRBV29-1 and TRBJ2-1; D uncertain. The CDR3 is 13 residues long. V lost 4 bases, J lost 7 bases, and 14 bases lay in between. Germline V gene lookup returns CDR1 SQVTM and CDR2 ANQGSEA. CDR3 in amino acids: CSVVLLWENEQFF. The CDR3 bases are TGCAGCGTTGTTCTTCTCTGGGAAAATGAGCAGTTCTTC.